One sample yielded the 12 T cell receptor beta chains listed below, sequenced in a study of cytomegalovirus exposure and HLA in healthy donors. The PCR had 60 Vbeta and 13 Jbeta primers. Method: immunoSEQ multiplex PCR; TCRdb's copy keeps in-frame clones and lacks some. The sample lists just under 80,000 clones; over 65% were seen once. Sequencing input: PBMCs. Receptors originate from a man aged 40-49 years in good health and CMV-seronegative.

CDR3: CASSLRGPYEQYF. In DNA form, the CDR3 reads TGTGCCAGCAGTTTGCGAGGGCCGTACGAGCAGTACTTC. The chain carries TRBV28 and TRBJ2-7, with D tentatively TRBD2 (5 bases). Germline CDR1 is MDHEN and CDR2 is SYDVKM. The CDR3 length is 13 residues. V shed 3 bases and J shed 4 bases, with 10 bases lying between them. The full variable domain, in which reference TRBV28 and TRBJ2-7 provide the parts outside the CDR3, is DVKVTQSSRYLVKRTGEKVFLECVQDMDHENMFWYRQDPGLGLRLIYFSYDVKMKEKGDIPEGYSVSREKKERFSLILESASTNQTSMYLCASSLRGPYEQYFGPGTRLTVT.

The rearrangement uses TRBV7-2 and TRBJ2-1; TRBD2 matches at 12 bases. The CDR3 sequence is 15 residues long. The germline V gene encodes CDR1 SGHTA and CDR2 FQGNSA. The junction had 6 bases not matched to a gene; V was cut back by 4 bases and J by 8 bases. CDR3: CASSSLAGGSYEQFF. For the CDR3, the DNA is TGTGCCAGCAGCTCCCTAGCGGGAGGGAGTTATGAGCAGTTCTTC.

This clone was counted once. In nucleotides, the CDR3 is TGTGCCAGCGTTAGGCAGGGAATCCATGGCTACACCTTC. Residues: CASVRQGIHGYTF. The chain carries TRBV5-6 and TRBJ1-2; a possible D gene is TRBD1 (5 bases). CDR1 is SGHDT and CDR2 is YYEEEE in the germline V gene. This CDR3 is built from 13 residues. V was clipped by 7 bases and J by 6 bases, with 16 bases between them.

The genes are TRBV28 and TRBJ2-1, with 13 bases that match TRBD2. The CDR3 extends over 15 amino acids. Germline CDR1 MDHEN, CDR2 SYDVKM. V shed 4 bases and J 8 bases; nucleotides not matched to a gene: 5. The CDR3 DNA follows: TGTGCCAGCAGTTCCAGGACTAGCGGGAGTTATGAGCAGTTCTTC. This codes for CASSSRTSGSYEQFF.

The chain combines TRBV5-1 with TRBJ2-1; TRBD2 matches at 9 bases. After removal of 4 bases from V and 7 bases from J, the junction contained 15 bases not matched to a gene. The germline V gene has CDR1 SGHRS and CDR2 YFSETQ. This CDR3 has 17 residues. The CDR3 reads CASSNLISGSSRNEQFF. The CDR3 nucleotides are TGCGCCAGCAGCAATTTAATTAGCGGGAGTTCGAGAAATGAGCAGTTCTTC.

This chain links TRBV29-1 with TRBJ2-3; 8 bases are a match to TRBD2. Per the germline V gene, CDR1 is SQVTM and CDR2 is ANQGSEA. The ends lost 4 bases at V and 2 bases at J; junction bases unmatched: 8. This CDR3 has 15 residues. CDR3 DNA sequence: TGCAGCGTTGCGGGGGGGAGAGTAGTCACAGATACGCAGTATTTT. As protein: CSVAGGRVVTDTQYF.

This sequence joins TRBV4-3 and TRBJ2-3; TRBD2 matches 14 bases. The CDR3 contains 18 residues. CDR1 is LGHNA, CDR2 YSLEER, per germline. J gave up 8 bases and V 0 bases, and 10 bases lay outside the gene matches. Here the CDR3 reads CASSQDSTSGRAAVTQYF. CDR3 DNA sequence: TGCGCCAGCAGCCAAGATTCGACTAGCGGGAGGGCTGCGGTTACGCAGTATTTT.

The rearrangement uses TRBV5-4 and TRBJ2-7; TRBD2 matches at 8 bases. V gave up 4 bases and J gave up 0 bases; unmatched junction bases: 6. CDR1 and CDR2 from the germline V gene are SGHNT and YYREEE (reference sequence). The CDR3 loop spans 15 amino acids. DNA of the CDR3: TGTGCCAGCAGCGCCCCGGGGGGGAGCTCCTACGAGCAGTACTTC. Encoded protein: CASSAPGGSSYEQYF.

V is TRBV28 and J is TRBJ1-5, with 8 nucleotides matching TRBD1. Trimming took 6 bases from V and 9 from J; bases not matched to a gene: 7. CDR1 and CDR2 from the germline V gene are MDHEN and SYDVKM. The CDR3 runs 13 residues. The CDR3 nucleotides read TGTGCCAGCAGGCTGACAGGGGATTGGCCCCAGCATTTT. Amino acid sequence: CASRLTGDWPQHF. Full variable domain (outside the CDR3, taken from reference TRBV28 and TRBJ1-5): DVKVTQSSRYLVKRTGEKVFLECVQDMDHENMFWYRQDPGLGLRLIYFSYDVKMKEKGDIPEGYSVSREKKERFSLILESASTNQTSMYLCASRLTGDWPQHFGDGTRLSIL.

CDR3 residues: CASSLAPRGSSSYEQYF. In DNA, the CDR3 is TGTGCCAGCAGCTTAGCCCCCCGGGGGTCGAGCTCCTACGAGCAGTACTTC. The chain links TRBV11-1 to TRBJ2-7; a possible D gene is TRBD2 (6 bases). The CDR3 length is 17 residues. From germline, CDR1 is SGHAT and CDR2 FQDESV (reference sequence). With 0 bases removed from V and 0 bases from J, the gap between germline ends came to 15 bases.

The DNA of the CDR3 is TGTGCCACCGGTCCAGGAGGGTCGGATACGCAGTATTTT. Translated: CATGPGGSDTQYF. The J gene is TRBJ2-3, the V gene TRBV25-1, with D possibly matching TRBD2 (6 bases). Trimming removed 10 bases at V and 6 bases at J, with 17 bases between. This CDR3 spans 13 amino acids. Germline V gene lookup returns CDR1 MGHDK and CDR2 SYGVNS.

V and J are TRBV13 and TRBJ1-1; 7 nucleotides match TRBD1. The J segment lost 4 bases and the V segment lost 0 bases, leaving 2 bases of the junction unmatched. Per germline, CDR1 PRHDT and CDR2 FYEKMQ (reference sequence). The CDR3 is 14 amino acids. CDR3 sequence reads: CASSLGQGTTEAFF. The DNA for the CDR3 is TGTGCCAGCAGCTTAGGACAGGGGACCACTGAAGCTTTCTTT.